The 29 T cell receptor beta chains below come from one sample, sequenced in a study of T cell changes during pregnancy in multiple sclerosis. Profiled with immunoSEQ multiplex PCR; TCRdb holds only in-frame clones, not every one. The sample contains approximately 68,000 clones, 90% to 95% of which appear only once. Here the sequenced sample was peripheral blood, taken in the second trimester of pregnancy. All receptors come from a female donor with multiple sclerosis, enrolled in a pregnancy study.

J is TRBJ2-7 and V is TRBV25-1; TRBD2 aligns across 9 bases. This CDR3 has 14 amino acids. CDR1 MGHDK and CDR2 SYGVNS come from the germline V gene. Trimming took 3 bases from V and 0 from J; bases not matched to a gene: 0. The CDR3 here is CASSDSGGSYEQYF. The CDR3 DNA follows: TGTGCCAGCAGTGATAGCGGGGGCTCCTACGAGCAGTACTTC.

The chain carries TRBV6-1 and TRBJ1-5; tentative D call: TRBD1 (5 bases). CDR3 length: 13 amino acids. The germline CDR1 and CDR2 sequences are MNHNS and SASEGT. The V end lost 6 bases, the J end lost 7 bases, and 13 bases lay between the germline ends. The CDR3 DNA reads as TGTGCCAGCAGGCGGCAGGGTGAACAGCCCCAGCATTTT. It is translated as CASRRQGEQPQHF.

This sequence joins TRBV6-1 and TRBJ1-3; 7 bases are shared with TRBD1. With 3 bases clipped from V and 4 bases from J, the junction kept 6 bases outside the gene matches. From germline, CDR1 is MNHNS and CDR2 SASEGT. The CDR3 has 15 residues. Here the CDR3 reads CASSDGQDRGNTIYF. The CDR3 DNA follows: TGTGCCAGCAGTGATGGACAGGACAGGGGAAACACCATATATTTT.

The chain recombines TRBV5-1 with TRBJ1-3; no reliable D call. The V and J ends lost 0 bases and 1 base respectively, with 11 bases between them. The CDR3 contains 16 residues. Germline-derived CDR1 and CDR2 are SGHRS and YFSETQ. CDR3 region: CASSLAPPSSGNTIYF. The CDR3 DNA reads TGCGCCAGCAGCTTGGCCCCCCCCAGTTCTGGAAACACCATATATTTT.

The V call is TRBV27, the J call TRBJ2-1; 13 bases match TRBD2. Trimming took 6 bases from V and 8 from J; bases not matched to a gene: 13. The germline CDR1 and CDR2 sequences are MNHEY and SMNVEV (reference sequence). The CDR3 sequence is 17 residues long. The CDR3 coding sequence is TGTGCCAGCAGAGAGACGACTAGCGGGAGGTTCTTGGATGAGCAGTTCTTC. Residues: CASRETTSGRFLDEQFF.

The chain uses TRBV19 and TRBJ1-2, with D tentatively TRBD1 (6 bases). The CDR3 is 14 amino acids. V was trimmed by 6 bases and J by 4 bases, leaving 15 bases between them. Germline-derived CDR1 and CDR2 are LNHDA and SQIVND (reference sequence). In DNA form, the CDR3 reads TGTGCCAGTAGGTCGGGGGGCTTGGGCTATGGCTACACCTTC. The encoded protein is CASRSGGLGYGYTF.

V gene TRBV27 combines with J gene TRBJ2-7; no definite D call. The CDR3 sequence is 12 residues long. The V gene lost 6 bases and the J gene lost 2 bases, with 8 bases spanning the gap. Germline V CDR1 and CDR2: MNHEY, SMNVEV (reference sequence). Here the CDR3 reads CASSPTAYEQYF. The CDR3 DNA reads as TGTGCCAGCAGCCCCACAGCCTACGAGCAGTACTTC.

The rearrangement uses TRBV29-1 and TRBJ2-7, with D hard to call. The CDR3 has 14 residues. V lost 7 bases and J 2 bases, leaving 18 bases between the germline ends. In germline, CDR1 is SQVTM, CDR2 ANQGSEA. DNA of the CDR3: TGCAGCGACCCCGACACTGAAATCCCCTACGAGCAGTACTTC. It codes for CSDPDTEIPYEQYF.

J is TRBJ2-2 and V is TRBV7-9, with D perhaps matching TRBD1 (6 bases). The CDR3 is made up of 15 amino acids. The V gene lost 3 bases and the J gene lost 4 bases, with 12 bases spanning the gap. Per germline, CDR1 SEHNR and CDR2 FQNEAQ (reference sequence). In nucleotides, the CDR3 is TGTGCCAGCAGCTTCCCAGGGGCGATCACCGGGGAGCTGTTTTTT. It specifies CASSFPGAITGELFF.

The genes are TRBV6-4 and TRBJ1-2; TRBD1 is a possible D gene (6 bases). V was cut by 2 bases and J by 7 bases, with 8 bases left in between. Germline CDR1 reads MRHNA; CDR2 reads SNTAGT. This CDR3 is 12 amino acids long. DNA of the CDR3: TGTGCCAGCAGTGACAGGGGGACTGGCTACACCTTC. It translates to CASSDRGTGYTF.

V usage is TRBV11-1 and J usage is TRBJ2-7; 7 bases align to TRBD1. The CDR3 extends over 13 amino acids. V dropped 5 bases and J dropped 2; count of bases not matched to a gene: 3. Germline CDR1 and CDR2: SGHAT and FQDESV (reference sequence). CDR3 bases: TGTGCCAGCAGCGAGGGGACAGCCTACGAGCAGTACTTC. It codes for CASSEGTAYEQYF.

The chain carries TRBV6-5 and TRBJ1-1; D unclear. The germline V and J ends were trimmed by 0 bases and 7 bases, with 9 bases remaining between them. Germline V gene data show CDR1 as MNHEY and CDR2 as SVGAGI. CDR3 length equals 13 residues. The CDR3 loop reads CASSYSISSEAFF. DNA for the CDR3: TGTGCCAGCAGTTACTCGATATCGAGTGAAGCTTTCTTT.

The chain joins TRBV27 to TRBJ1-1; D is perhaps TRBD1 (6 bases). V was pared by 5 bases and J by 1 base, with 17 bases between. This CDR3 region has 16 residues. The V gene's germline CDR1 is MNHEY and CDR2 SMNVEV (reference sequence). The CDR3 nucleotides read TGTGCCAGCAGTCGAGGTTGGGACAAAAAGAACACTGAAGCTTTCTTT. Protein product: CASSRGWDKKNTEAFF.

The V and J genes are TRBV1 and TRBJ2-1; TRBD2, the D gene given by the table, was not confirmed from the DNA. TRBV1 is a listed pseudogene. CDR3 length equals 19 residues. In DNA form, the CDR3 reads TGCACCAGCAGCCAACGGTCTAGCGGGTCGTACTCCTCCTACAATGAGCAGTTCTTC. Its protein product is CTSSQRSSGSYSSYNEQFF.

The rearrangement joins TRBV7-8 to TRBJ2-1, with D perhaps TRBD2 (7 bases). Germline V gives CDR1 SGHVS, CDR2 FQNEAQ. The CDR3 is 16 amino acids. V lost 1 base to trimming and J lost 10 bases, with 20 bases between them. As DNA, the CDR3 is TGTGCCAGCAGCTTAGGGGCAAGGGGGGGCGGACTCGAGCAGTTCTTC. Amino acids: CASSLGARGGGLEQFF.

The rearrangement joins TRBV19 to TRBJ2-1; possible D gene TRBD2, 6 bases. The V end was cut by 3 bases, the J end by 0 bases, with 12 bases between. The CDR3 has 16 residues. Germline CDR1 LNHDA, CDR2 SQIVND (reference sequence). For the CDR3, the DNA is TGTGCCAGTAGTATCTCGTTAGCGGCCTCCTACAATGAGCAGTTCTTC. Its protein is CASSISLAASYNEQFF.

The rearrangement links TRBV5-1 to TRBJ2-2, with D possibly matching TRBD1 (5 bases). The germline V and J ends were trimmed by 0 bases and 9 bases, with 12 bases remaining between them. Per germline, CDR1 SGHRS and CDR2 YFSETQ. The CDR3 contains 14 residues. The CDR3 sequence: CASSLVGQGWELFF. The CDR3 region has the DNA TGCGCCAGCAGCTTGGTTGGTCAGGGTTGGGAGCTGTTTTTT.

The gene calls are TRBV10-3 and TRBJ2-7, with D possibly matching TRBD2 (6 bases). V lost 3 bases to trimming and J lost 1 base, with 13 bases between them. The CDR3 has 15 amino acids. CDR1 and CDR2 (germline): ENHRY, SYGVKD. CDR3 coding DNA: TGTGCCATCAGTGAAGGAGGGGTAGGTTCCTACGAGCAGTACTTC. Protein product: CAISEGGVGSYEQYF.

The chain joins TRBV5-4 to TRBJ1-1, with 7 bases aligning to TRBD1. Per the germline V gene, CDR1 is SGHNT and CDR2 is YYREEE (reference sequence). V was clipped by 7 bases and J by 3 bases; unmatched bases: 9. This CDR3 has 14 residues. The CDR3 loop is CASGLRGADTEAFF. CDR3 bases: TGTGCCAGCGGCCTCAGGGGGGCAGACACTGAAGCTTTCTTT.

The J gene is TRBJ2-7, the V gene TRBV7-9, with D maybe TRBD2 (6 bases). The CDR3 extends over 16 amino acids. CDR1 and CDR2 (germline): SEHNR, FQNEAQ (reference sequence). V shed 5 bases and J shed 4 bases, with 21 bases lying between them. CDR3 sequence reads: CASSPTSPGGLYEQYF. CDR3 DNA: TGTGCCAGCAGCCCCACCTCACCGGGTGGACTATACGAGCAGTACTTC.

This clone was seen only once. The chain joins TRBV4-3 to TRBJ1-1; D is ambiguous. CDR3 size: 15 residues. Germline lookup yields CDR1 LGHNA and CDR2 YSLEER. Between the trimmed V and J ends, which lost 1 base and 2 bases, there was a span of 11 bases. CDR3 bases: TGCGCCAGCAGCCAAGGATTCCGGAGTAACACTGAAGCTTTCTTT. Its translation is CASSQGFRSNTEAFF.

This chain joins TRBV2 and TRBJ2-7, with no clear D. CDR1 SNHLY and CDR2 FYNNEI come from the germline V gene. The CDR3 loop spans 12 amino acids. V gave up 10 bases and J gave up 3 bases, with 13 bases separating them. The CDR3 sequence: CANQRGDYEQYF. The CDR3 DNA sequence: TGTGCCAACCAACGAGGAGACTACGAGCAGTACTTC.

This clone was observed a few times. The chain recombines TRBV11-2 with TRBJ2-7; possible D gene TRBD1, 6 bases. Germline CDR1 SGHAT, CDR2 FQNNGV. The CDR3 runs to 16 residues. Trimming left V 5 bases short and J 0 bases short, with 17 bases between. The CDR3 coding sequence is TGTGCCAGCAGCCCGATTGACAGGAGGAGCTCCTACGAGCAGTACTTC. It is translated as CASSPIDRRSSYEQYF.

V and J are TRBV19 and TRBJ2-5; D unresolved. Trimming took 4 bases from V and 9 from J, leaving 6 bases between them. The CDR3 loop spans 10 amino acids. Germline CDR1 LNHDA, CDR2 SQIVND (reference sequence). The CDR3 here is CASSTVPQYF. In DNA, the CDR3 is TGTGCCAGTAGTACGGTTCCCCAGTACTTC.

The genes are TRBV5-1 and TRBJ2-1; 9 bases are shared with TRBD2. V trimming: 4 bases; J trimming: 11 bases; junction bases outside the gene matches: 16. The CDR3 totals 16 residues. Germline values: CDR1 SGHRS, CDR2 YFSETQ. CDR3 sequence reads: CASSTTGRGGSMKQFF. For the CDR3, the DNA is TGCGCCAGCAGCACAACGGGGCGGGGGGGTTCCATGAAGCAGTTCTTC.

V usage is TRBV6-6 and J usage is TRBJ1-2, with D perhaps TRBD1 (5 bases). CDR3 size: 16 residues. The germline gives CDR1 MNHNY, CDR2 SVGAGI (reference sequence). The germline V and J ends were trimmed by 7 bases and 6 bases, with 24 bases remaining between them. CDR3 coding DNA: TGTGCCAGCATCTCTAGAGAGACTCCAGGGAAAGATGGCTACACCTTC. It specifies CASISRETPGKDGYTF.

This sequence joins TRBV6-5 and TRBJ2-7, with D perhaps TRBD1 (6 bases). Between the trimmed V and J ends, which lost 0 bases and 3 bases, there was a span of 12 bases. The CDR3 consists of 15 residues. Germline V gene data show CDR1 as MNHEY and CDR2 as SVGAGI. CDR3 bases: TGTGCCAGCAGTTACTCGATACAGGACAGCTACGAGCAGTACTTC. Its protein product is CASSYSIQDSYEQYF.

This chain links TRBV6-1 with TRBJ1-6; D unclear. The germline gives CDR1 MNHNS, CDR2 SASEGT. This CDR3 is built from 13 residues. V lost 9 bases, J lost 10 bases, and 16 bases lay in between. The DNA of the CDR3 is TGTGCCAGTACGATGGCGGAAGGATCACCCCTCCACTTT. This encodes CASTMAEGSPLHF.

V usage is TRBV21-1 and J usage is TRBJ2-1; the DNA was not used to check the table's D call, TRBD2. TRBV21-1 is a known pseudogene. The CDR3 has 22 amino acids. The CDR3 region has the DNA TGTGCCAGCAGCTTAAGCCCGGGACTAGCGGAGAGGAACTACCCCACCTACAATGAGCAGTTCTTC. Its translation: CASSLSPGLAERNYPTYNEQFF.